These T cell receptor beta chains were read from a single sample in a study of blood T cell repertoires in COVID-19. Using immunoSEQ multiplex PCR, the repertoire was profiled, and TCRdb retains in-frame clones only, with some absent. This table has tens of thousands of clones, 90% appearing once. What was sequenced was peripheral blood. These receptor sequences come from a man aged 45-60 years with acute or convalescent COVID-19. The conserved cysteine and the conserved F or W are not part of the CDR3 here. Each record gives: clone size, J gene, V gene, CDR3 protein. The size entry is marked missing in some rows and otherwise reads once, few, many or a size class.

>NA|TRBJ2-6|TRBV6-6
ASSLGGQGATGANVLT
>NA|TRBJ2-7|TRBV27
ASSALRLAGGLKYEQY
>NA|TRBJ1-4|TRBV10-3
AIRATLGAGANEKLF
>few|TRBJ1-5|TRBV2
ATKVESNQPQH
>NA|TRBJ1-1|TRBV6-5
ASSYGNGDTEAF
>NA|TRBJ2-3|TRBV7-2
ASSLSGRSDTQY
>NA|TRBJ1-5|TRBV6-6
ASSYRRGESNQPQH
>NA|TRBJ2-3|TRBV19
ASSPAGGWAGTQY
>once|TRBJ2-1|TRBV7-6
ASGQISGSPYNEQF
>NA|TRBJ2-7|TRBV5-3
ARSLGRLPGEQY
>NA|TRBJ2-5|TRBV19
ASSISSGSQETQY
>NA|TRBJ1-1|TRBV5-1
ASSLGKDRGGTEAF
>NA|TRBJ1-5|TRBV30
AWTAWGGQPQH
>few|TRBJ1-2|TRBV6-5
ASSLEDRAGGYT
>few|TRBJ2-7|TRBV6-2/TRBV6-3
ASSVPLAGENEQY
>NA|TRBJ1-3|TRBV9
ASSMDSSGNTIY
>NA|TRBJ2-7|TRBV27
ASSLFGGRYEQY
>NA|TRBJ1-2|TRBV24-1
ATNHGKRFYGYT
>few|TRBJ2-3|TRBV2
ASSESRGTTSTDTQY
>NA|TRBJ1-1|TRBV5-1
ASSLVGPMNTEAF
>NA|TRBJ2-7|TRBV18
ASSPSATGSYEQY
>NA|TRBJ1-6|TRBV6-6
ASSPGQGVDSPLH
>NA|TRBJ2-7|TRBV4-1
ASSQEEQGGYEQY
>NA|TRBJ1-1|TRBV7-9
ASSFPGSVTEAF
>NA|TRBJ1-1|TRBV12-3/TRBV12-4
ASSSGQDTEAF
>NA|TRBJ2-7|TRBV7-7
ASSLGSAAFGYEQY
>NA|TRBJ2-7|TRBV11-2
ASSLREIHEQY
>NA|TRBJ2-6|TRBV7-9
ASSLAGTASPGANVLT
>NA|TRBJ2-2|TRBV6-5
ASNSRDRDTGELF
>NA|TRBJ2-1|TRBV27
ASSLIALAGGQF
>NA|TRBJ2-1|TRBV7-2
ASSLGVGGAGGGEQF
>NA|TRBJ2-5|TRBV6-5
ASRTNGKETQY
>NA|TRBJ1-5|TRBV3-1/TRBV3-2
ASSPGIGGFQPQH
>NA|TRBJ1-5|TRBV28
ASRVQGNQPQH
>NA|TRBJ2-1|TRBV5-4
ASTTQGRAYNEQF
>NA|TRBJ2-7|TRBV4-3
ASSQEDSSYEQY
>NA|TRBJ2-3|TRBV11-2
ASSLARGLTDTQY
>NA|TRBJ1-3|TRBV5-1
ASSLETADSGNTIY
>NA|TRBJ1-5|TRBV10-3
ATRSVGQNQPQH
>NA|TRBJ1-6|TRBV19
ASNDRDSSPLH
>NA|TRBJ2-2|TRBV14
ASSQSPGTGRTGELF
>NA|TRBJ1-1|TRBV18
ASSRGQGARGEAF
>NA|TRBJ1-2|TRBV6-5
ASKPGQNYGYT
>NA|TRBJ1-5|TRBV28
ATRSRRTAPSRGQPQH
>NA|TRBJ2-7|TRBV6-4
ASSEVATRPYEQY
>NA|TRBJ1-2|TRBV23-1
ASSHPIAPGQGAPYGYT
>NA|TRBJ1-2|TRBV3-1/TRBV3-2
ASSQKRGRGYT
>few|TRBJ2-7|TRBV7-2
ASRLKQGPYEQY
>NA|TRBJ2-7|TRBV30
AWSMTGLAPNEQY
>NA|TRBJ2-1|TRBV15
ATSRDSDAGTYYNEQF
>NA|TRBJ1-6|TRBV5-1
ASSLRDFSMNSPLH
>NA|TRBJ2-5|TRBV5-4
ASSSLAGQETQY
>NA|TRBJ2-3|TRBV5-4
ASSLSGGTDTQY
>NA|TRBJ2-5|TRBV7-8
ASSSNRDRGFHNPQETQY
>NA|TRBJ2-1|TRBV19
ASSIVPRTSGSYEQF